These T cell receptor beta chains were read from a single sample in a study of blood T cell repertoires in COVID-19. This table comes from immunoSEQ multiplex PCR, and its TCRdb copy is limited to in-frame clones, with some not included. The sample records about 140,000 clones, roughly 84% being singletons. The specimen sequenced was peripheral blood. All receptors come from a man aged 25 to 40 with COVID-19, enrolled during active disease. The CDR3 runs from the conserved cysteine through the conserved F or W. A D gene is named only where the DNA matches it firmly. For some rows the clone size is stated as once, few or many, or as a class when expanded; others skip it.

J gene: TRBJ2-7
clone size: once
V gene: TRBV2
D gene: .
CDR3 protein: CASTYGGALLEQYF
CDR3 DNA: TGTGCCAGCACCTATGGAGGGGCTCTCCTCGAGCAGTACTTC

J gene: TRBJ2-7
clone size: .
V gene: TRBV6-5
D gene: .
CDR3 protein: CASSYPQGGSYEQYF
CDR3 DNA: TGTGCCAGCAGTTACCCCCAGGGTGGCTCCTACGAGCAGTACTTC

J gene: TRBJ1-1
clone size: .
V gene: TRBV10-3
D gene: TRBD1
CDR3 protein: CAISEGDRKAFF
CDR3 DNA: TGTGCCATCAGTGAGGGGGACAGGAAGGCTTTCTTT

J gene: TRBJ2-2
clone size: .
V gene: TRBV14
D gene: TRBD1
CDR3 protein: CASSRLGQSTGELFF
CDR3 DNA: TGTGCCAGCAGCCGCTTGGGACAGAGCACCGGGGAGCTGTTTTTT

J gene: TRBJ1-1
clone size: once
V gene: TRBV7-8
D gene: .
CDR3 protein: CASSPLTGLDTEAFF
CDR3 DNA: TGTGCCAGCAGCCCGTTGACAGGTTTGGACACTGAAGCTTTCTTT

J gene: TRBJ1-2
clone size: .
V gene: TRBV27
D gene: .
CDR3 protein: CASRPSLQDYGYTF
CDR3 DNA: TGTGCCAGCCGCCCCTCCCTTCAGGATTATGGCTACACCTTC

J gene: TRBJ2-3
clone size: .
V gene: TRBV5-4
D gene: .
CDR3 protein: CASSFGTSSGDTQYF
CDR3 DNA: TGTGCCAGCAGCTTCGGCACCTCCTCGGGAGATACGCAGTATTTT

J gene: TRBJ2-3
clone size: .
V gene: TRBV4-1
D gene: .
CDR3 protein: CASSPGNTQYF
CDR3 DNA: TGCGCCAGCAGCCCCGGTAATACGCAGTATTTT

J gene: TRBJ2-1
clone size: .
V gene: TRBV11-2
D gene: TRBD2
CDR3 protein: CASSLVWTSGTNEQFF
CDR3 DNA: TGTGCCAGCAGCTTAGTGTGGACTAGCGGGACAAATGAGCAGTTCTTC

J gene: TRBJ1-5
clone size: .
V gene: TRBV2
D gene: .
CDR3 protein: CASKSLSQPQHF
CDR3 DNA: TGTGCCAGCAAGAGCTTGAGCCAGCCCCAGCATTTT

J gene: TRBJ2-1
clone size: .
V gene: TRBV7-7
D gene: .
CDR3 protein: CASSLGAGFYNEQFF
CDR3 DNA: TGTGCTAGCAGCTTAGGGGCAGGGTTCTACAATGAGCAGTTCTTC

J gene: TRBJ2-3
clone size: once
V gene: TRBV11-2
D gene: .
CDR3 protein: CASRYPASGYTQYF
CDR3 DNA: TGTGCCAGCAGGTATCCCGCAAGCGGTTATACGCAGTATTTT

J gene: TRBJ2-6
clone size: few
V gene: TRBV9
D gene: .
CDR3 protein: CASSLGEALGGANVLTF
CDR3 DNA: TGTGCCAGCAGCCTAGGGGAGGCCCTCGGCGGGGCCAACGTCCTGACTTTC

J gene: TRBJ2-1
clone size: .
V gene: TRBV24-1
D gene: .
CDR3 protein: CATSDLRQGTYNEQFF
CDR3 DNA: TGTGCCACCAGTGATTTGAGGCAGGGGACCTACAATGAGCAGTTCTTC

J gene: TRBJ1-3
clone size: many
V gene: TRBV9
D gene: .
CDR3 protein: CASSVADNLDSGNTIYF
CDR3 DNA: TGTGCCAGCAGCGTAGCTGACAACCTCGACTCTGGAAACACCATATATTTT

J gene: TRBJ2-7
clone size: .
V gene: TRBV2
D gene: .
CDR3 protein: CASSDSYEQYF
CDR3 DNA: TGTGCCAGCAGTGATAGCTACGAGCAGTACTTC

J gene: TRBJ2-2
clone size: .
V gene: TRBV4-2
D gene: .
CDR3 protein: CASSQDTDPGELFF
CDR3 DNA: TGTGCCAGCAGCCAAGACACAGACCCCGGGGAGCTGTTTTTT

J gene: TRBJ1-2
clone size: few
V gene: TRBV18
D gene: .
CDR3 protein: CASSPLGSYGYTF
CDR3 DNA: TGTGCCAGCTCACCGTTGGGGAGCTATGGCTACACCTTC

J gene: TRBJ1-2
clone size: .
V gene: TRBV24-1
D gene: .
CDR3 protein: CATSDLNRGGGYTF
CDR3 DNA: TGTGCCACCAGTGATTTGAATCGGGGTGGTGGCTACACCTTC

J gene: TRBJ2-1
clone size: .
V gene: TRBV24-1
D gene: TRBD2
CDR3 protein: CATSDPTSGRFDEQFF
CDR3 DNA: TGTGCCACCAGTGACCCCACTAGCGGGAGGTTCGATGAGCAGTTCTTC

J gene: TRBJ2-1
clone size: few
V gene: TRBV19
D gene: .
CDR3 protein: CASSRGDEQFF
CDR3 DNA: TGTGCCAGTAGTAGGGGGGATGAGCAGTTCTTC

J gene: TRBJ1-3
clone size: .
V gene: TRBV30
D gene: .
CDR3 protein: CAWSRAGQPGTIYF
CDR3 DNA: TGTGCCTGGAGTAGGGCCGGACAGCCGGGGACCATATATTTT

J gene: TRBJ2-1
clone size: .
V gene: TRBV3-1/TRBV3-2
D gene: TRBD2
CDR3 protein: CASSQEGTSGIQLGNEQFF
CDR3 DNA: TGTGCCAGCAGCCAAGAGGGGACTAGCGGGATCCAGCTCGGCAATGAGCAGTTCTTC